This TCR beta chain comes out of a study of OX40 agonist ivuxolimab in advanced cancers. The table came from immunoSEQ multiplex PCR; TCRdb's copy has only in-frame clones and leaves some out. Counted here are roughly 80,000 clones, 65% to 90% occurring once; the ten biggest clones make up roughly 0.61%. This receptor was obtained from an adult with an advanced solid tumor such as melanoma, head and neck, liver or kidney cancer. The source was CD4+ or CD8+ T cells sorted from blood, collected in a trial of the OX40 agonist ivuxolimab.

CDR3 loop: CASSGRQGSSYEQYF. Here the CDR3 DNA reads TGTGCCAGCAGCGGGAGACAGGGGAGCTCCTACGAGCAGTACTTC. The V call is TRBV6-1, the J call TRBJ2-7; 8 bases map to TRBD1. V was clipped by 6 bases and J by 0 bases; unmatched bases: 7. The CDR3 extends over 15 amino acids. The germline V gene has CDR1 MNHNS and CDR2 SASEGT.